A single sample is the source of the 15 T cell receptor beta chains below, sequenced in a study of T cells in Graves' hyperthyroidism and ophthalmopathy. The source material, RNA transcripts, was used to amplify TCR beta CDR3 regions. Researchers ran a first-round RT-PCR on the TCR CDR3 using the HTBI primer set. TCRdb recomputed calls from the multiplex PCR reads with MiXCR, one row per CDR3 protein. The sample lists hundreds of thousands of distinct CDR3 sequences; roughly 14% were seen once. Sequencing was performed on blood. All receptors come from a woman between 40 and 55 years old with Graves' ophthalmopathy.

On this clonotype itself: A much larger clone differs by one base, so this may be a read error. The chain recombines TRBV7-6 with TRBJ2-3; D unclear. The CDR3 runs 15 residues. V lost 1 base and J lost 3, with 11 bases in between. CDR1 and CDR2 from the germline V gene are SGHVS and FNYEAQ. The CDR3 nucleotides are TGTGCCAGCAGCTTAGGAACAGCTAGAACAGATACGCAGTATTTT. Translated: CASSLGTARTDTQYF.

In its sample, this clonotype was seen many times. J is TRBJ1-1 and V is TRBV20-1; D possibly corresponds to TRBD1 (5 bases). The V end lost 2 bases, the J end lost 0 bases, and 13 bases lay between the germline ends. This CDR3 spans 15 amino acids. Germline CDR1 DFQATT, CDR2 SNEGSKA (reference sequence). Here the CDR3 reads CSARPGTGLNTEAFF. The CDR3, as DNA: TGCAGTGCTAGACCTGGGACGGGTCTGAACACTGAAGCTTTCTTT.

This clonotype was observed at least ten times. The chain uses TRBV29-1 and TRBJ1-2, with a possible D match to TRBD1 (5 bases). Trimming shortened V by 6 bases and J by 8 bases, and 19 bases separated the two germline ends. CDR1 SQVTM and CDR2 ANQGSEA come from the germline V gene. CDR3 size: 13 residues. The CDR3 protein is CSVRAGSAMGYTF. The CDR3 bases are TGCAGCGTGCGAGCAGGGTCGGCTATGGGCTACACCTTC.

This clonotype came up many times. The V and J genes are TRBV11-3 and TRBJ2-2, with D possibly TRBD2 on 7 matching bases. The CDR3 runs 14 residues. Germline CDR1 SGHNT, CDR2 YENEEA. V lost 5 bases and J lost 9, with 16 bases in between. CDR3 sequence reads: CASSRGVQGRELFF. The DNA for the CDR3 is TGTGCCAGCAGCCGGGGGGTACAGGGCCGGGAGCTGTTTTTT.

The sample holds a few counts of this clonotype. The chain recombines TRBV20-1 with TRBJ1-1; a weak D match, TRBD1 (5 bases). The CDR3 is made up of 14 amino acids. V was cut by 5 bases and J by 1 base, with 14 bases left in between. From germline, CDR1 is DFQATT and CDR2 SNEGSKA (reference sequence). The DNA for the CDR3 is TGCAGTGCTCTCCCTGCAGGGAGGAACACTGAAGCTTTCTTT. Protein sequence: CSALPAGRNTEAFF.

Many counts were recorded for this clonotype. V gene TRBV9 combines with J gene TRBJ1-1; perhaps TRBD1 as D (5 bases). V was pared by 4 bases and J by 5 bases, with 12 bases between. Germline-derived CDR1 and CDR2 are SGDLS and YYNGEE. This CDR3 region has 13 residues. CDR3 in DNA: TGTGCCAGCAGCCTTACAGGAAGGACTGAAGCTTTCTTT. Translated: CASSLTGRTEAFF.

Ten or more counts support this clonotype. The V gene is TRBV5-6, the J gene TRBJ2-7; D gene unclear. Germline V lookup: CDR1 SGHDT, CDR2 YYEEEE. V dropped 3 bases and J dropped 2 bases, with 9 bases sitting between them. The CDR3 is 13 residues long. The CDR3 loop is CASSYGPTYEQYF. The CDR3 nucleotides are TGTGCCAGCAGCTACGGGCCTACCTACGAGCAGTACTTC.

This chain connects TRBV14 to TRBJ2-7; D is unclear. V was clipped by 8 bases and J by 3 bases, with 11 bases between them. CDR1 and CDR2 (germline): SGHDN, FVKESK. The CDR3 spans 12 residues. The CDR3: CASAWAFYEQYF. For the CDR3, the DNA is TGTGCCAGCGCATGGGCCTTCTACGAGCAGTACTTC.

This clonotype was observed at least ten times. This sequence joins TRBV6-1 and TRBJ2-7; the D call may be TRBD1 or TRBD2 (5 bases each). This CDR3 has 13 amino acids. Trimming removed 4 bases from V and 3 bases from J, with 10 bases in between. Germline V gene data show CDR1 as MNHNS and CDR2 as SASEGT. CDR3 loop: CASSGGTHYEQYF. The DNA of the CDR3 is TGTGCCAGCAGTGGGGGGACCCACTACGAGCAGTACTTC.

This clonotype was detected many times. The chain is built from TRBV6-5 and TRBJ2-5, with D possibly TRBD1 on 6 matching bases. Germline V lookup: CDR1 MNHEY, CDR2 SVGAGI. The V end was cut by 0 bases, the J end by 5 bases, with 13 bases between. CDR3 length equals 15 residues. CDR3 nucleotide sequence: TGTGCCAGCAGTTACTCGGGGGCGCTCCGGGAGACCCAGTACTTC. It translates to CASSYSGALRETQYF.

This clonotype appeared many times. The chain is built from TRBV27 and TRBJ2-2; no clear D. Germline lookup yields CDR1 MNHEY and CDR2 SMNVEV (reference sequence). CDR3 length: 16 residues. Trimming pared 2 bases from V and 5 bases from J, leaving 15 bases between. Written as DNA, the CDR3 is TGTGCCAGCAGTTTACGGAGTAGGTTGGGGACCGGGGAGCTGTTTTTT. Translated, it gives CASSLRSRLGTGELFF.

This clonotype was picked up many times. CDR3 residues: CSVEDQEQWVVTQYF. CDR3 DNA: TGCAGCGTTGAAGATCAGGAGCAGTGGGTCGTGACCCAGTACTTC. V and J are TRBV29-1 and TRBJ2-5, with D uncertain. The CDR3 totals 15 residues. The V and J ends lost 0 bases and 7 bases respectively, with 18 bases between them. In germline, CDR1 is SQVTM, CDR2 ANQGSEA.

This clonotype was counted only a few times. The chain joins TRBV12-3 or TRBV12-4 to TRBJ2-2, with D perhaps assigned TRBD1 or TRBD2 (5 bases each). The CDR3 extends over 16 amino acids. V shed 7 bases and J shed 5 bases, with 20 bases lying between them. The CDR3 sequence: CASTFLRGRGTGELFF. In DNA form, the CDR3 reads TGTGCCAGCACCTTTTTAAGGGGACGGGGAACCGGGGAGCTGTTTTTT.

This clonotype was detected many times. This chain joins TRBV5-1 and TRBJ2-5, with D perhaps being TRBD1 or TRBD2 (6 bases each). The CDR3 is made up of 15 amino acids. Germline loops: CDR1 SGHRS, CDR2 YFSETQ. The ends were cut back, 0 bases at V and 1 base at J, with 10 bases in the middle. The CDR3 spells CASSLVGGFQETQYF. CDR3 DNA sequence: TGCGCCAGCAGCTTGGTGGGGGGCTTCCAAGAGACCCAGTACTTC.

J is TRBJ1-6 and V is TRBV27; tentative D call: TRBD1 (6 bases). CDR1 is MNHEY and CDR2 is SMNVEV in the germline V gene (reference sequence). This CDR3 region has 14 residues. V lost 6 bases, J lost 10 bases, and 16 bases lay in between. CDR3 amino acids: CASSPGGRESPLHF. The DNA for the CDR3 is TGTGCCAGCAGCCCCGGGGGGCGGGAGTCACCCCTCCACTTT.